A selection of T cell receptor beta chains follows, all from one sample in a study of blood T cells in healthy people across ages. TCRdb re-called the 5' RACE reads with MiXCR, one entry per CDR3 protein. The sample lists around 800,000 distinct CDR3 sequences, 20% to 30% occurring once. These same data were also listed under a study on T cells of mothers and their children.

The sequencing input was blood. The source of these receptors is a boy between 10 and 17 years old in good health. Both conserved end residues are part of each CDR3. Each record gives: V gene, clone size, J gene, D gene, CDR3 DNA, CDR3 protein. D genes are given only for firm matches. Only part of the rows carry a size: once, few, many, or a class if the clone is expanded.

TRBV18	NA	TRBJ2-1	TRBD1	TGTGCCAGCTCACCACCGGGACAGAGTTTCCCGACGAATGAGCAGTTCTTC	CASSPPGQSFPTNEQFF
TRBV6-1	few	TRBJ1-3	NA	TGTGCCAGCAGTGCAACCCAGGGGACGGGGAACACCATATATTTT	CASSATQGTGNTIYF
TRBV12-3/TRBV12-4	NA	TRBJ2-3	TRBD2	TGTGCCAGCAGTTTTCCGGGACTAGCGAGTTCCACAGATACGCAGTATTTT	CASSFPGLASSTDTQYF
TRBV25-1	few	TRBJ2-5	TRBD2	TGTGCCAGCAGTGGAAGCGGGGCAGGGAAGTACCAAGAGACCCAGTACTTC	CASSGSGAGKYQETQYF
TRBV12-5	few	TRBJ1-5	NA	TGTGCTAGTGGTTTGGGAACCGGGTCTAGCAATCAGCCCCAGCATTTT	CASGLGTGSSNQPQHF
TRBV7-3	NA	TRBJ1-5	NA	TGTGCCAGCAGCGTCAGGCGGGGGTGGAGCAATCAGCCCCAGCATTTT	CASSVRRGWSNQPQHF
TRBV5-1	NA	TRBJ2-7	TRBD1	TGCGCCAGCGACGACGGCCCGGGACAGGGCCACGAGCAGTACTTC	CASDDGPGQGHEQYF
TRBV3-1	NA	TRBJ1-1	NA	TGTGCCAGCAGCCAGGATTGGGACCGCGAAGCTTTCTTT	CASSQDWDREAFF
TRBV7-8	once	TRBJ2-7	NA	TGTGCCAGCAGCGAATACCCAGGTACTCGGGAGCAGTACTTC	CASSEYPGTREQYF
TRBV6-5	NA	TRBJ1-2	NA	TGTGCCAGCAGTTACTCGATCCCCGGGACTCCTATCTATGGCTACACCTTC	CASSYSIPGTPIYGYTF
TRBV4-1	NA	TRBJ2-1	TRBD2	TGCGCCAGCAGCCAAGATCTAGCGGCTAGCTCCTACAATGAGCAGTTCTTC	CASSQDLAASSYNEQFF
TRBV20-1	few	TRBJ1-2	NA	TGCAGTGCTAGAGATGGAGGGGGAGATATCTATGGCTACACCTTC	CSARDGGGDIYGYTF
TRBV3-1	NA	TRBJ1-2	NA	TGTGCCAGCAGCCGAGAACCAGATAACTATGGCTACACCTTC	CASSREPDNYGYTF
TRBV12-3/TRBV12-4	few	TRBJ1-3	NA	TGTGCCAGCAGTTGGGACGCCCGCGGAAACACCATATATTTT	CASSWDARGNTIYF
TRBV27	few	TRBJ2-7	TRBD1	TGTGCCAGCAGTCCTACAGGGGGCTTCACCTACGAGCAGTACTTC	CASSPTGGFTYEQYF
TRBV12-5	few	TRBJ2-3	NA	TGTGCTAGTGTTCTCACAGGCACAGATACGCAGTATTTT	CASVLTGTDTQYF
TRBV4-2	few	TRBJ1-4	NA	TGTGCCAGCAGCCAGGACGGGAATGAAAAACTGTTTTTT	CASSQDGNEKLFF
TRBV27	NA	TRBJ1-1	TRBD1	TGTGCCAGCAGTTTAAGTCTGCAGGGGGACACTGAAGCTTTCTTT	CASSLSLQGDTEAFF
TRBV29-1	NA	TRBJ1-2	NA	TGCAGCGTTGAGGCAGCTAACTATGGCTACACCTTC	CSVEAANYGYTF
TRBV6-5	NA	TRBJ2-5	TRBD1	TGTGCCAGCAGATATGCGACCGGGACAGGGCAAGAGACCCAGTACTTC	CASRYATGTGQETQYF
TRBV29-1	NA	TRBJ1-1	NA	TGCAGCGTCGTTACCCCGACAGGGAACACTGAAGCTTTCTTT	CSVVTPTGNTEAFF
TRBV7-7	NA	TRBJ2-5	NA	TGTACCAGCAGCTCCAGACTAGACGAGACCCAGTACTTC	CTSSSRLDETQYF
TRBV6-1	few	TRBJ2-7	NA	TGTGCCAGCGACAGGAACTACGAGCAGTACTTC	CASDRNYEQYF
TRBV29-1	NA	TRBJ1-3	TRBD1	TGCAGCGTCGAAGGGTTCCGGACAGGGGGCTCTGGAAACACCATATATTTT	CSVEGFRTGGSGNTIYF
TRBV7-9	few	TRBJ2-1	NA	TGTGCCAGCAGTTTAGGAGAAGGGTCCTACAATGAGCAGTTCTTC	CASSLGEGSYNEQFF
TRBV5-1	few	TRBJ2-5	NA	TGCGCCAGCAGCTTGGCGGACGGCAAGACCCAGTACTTC	CASSLADGKTQYF
TRBV28	few	TRBJ2-1	TRBD2	TGTGCCAGCAGTTTCGGACTAGCGGGGTCCTACAATGAGCAGTTCTTC	CASSFGLAGSYNEQFF
TRBV20-1	NA	TRBJ1-2	NA	TGCAGTGCTAGCGAAGGGCCAACTAACTATGGCTACACCTTC	CSASEGPTNYGYTF
TRBV20-1	NA	TRBJ2-3	NA	TGCAGTGCCATGGGGCAGGTGTACACAGATACGCAGTATTTT	CSAMGQVYTDTQYF
TRBV7-7	NA	TRBJ2-7	NA	TGTGCCAGCAGCTCAAGCGGGGACACCTACGAGCAGTACTTC	CASSSSGDTYEQYF
TRBV12-3/TRBV12-4	few	TRBJ2-1	NA	TGTGCCAGCAGTTACTCCGTACAGGTCAATGAGCAGTTCTTC	CASSYSVQVNEQFF